This TCR beta chain was profiled in a study of Graves' ophthalmopathy and Graves' hyperthyroidism. The V and J ends lost 3 bases and 5 bases respectively, with 8 bases between them. This CDR3 comprises 13 residues. Germline V gene data show CDR1 as SEHNR and CDR2 as FQNEAQ (reference sequence). Researchers took RNA transcripts and amplified TCR beta CDR3 regions from them. Second-round multiplex PCR came after a first-round RT-PCR that employed HTBI primers. TCRdb reprocessed the multiplex PCR reads with MiXCR, giving one entry per CDR3 protein. The table records 40,000 to 50,000 distinct CDR3 sequences, roughly half of them present only once. Enrollment excluded any patients with other autoimmune diseases, uncontrolled infections, pregnancy or lactation. Diagnoses were established from clinical symptoms, serum thyroxine, TRAb, thyroid ultrasound and orbital computed tomography.

Sample: peripheral blood. V is TRBV7-9 and J is TRBJ2-1, with D tentatively TRBD1 (6 bases). This clonotype was obtained from an adult man with Graves' ophthalmopathy. CDR3 DNA: TGTGCCAGCAGCTTGGGGGCCAACAATGAGCAGTTCTTC. The encoded protein is CASSLGANNEQFF.